This is a list of T cell receptor beta chains from one sample in a study of shared clonotypes between healthy human individuals. Measured with immunoSEQ multiplex PCR; TCRdb has only the in-frame clones, and not every one. The profile shows hundreds of thousands of clones, around 77% of them singletons. Material for sequencing was PBMCs. These receptor sequences come from a woman aged 40-49 years in good health. Some clones in this sample may be carry-over from other donors' samples. Both conserved end residues are part of each CDR3. Each record gives: clone size, D gene, J gene, V gene, CDR3 DNA, CDR3 protein. D genes are given only for firm matches. Clone size is stated in some rows and not others, as once, few, many or a class when expanded.

abundance: NA; d_gene: NA; j_gene: TRBJ1-3; v_gene: TRBV28; CDR3nt: TGTGCCAGCAGTTTAAGAGGGATCTCTGGAAACACCATATATTTT; CDR3aa: CASSLRGISGNTIYF
abundance: many; d_gene: NA; j_gene: TRBJ1-2; v_gene: TRBV2; CDR3nt: TGTGCCAGCAGTGAACTACAGACGATTAACTATGGCTACACCTTC; CDR3aa: CASSELQTINYGYTF
abundance: NA; d_gene: TRBD1; j_gene: TRBJ1-2; v_gene: TRBV27; CDR3nt: TGTGCCAGCAGTCCGAGGACAGGGAACTATGGCTACACCTTC; CDR3aa: CASSPRTGNYGYTF
abundance: NA; d_gene: TRBD2; j_gene: TRBJ2-7; v_gene: TRBV7-9; CDR3nt: TGTGCCAGCAGCTCCCTTACTAGCGGCGGCTCCTACGAGCAGTACTTC; CDR3aa: CASSSLTSGGSYEQYF
abundance: few; d_gene: TRBD2; j_gene: TRBJ2-1; v_gene: TRBV19; CDR3nt: TGTGCCAGTAGACCCGGGACTAGCGGGGTAAATGAGCAGTTCTTC; CDR3aa: CASRPGTSGVNEQFF
abundance: NA; d_gene: TRBD1; j_gene: TRBJ1-1; v_gene: TRBV5-1; CDR3nt: TGCGCCAGCAGCTCGGGGACAGAGAACACTGAAGCTTTCTTT; CDR3aa: CASSSGTENTEAFF
abundance: NA; d_gene: NA; j_gene: TRBJ2-7; v_gene: TRBV5-6; CDR3nt: TGTGCCAGCAGCTTGCTGACAGGAACCTCCTACGAGCAGTACTTC; CDR3aa: CASSLLTGTSYEQYF
abundance: NA; d_gene: NA; j_gene: TRBJ2-7; v_gene: TRBV5-4; CDR3nt: TGTGCCAGCAGCGTAGGAGGGGTTAGGTACGAGCAGTACTTC; CDR3aa: CASSVGGVRYEQYF
abundance: once; d_gene: NA; j_gene: TRBJ1-5; v_gene: TRBV2; CDR3nt: TGTGCCAGCAGTCTCGAGGGCGCGGGCAATCAGCCCCAGCATTTT; CDR3aa: CASSLEGAGNQPQHF
abundance: NA; d_gene: NA; j_gene: TRBJ1-5; v_gene: TRBV19; CDR3nt: TGTGCCAGTAGTATATACGCAGACAATCAGCCCCAGCATTTT; CDR3aa: CASSIYADNQPQHF
abundance: NA; d_gene: NA; j_gene: TRBJ2-5; v_gene: TRBV20-1; CDR3nt: TGCAGTGCTAGTACGCAAGAGACCCAGTACTTC; CDR3aa: CSASTQETQYF
abundance: many; d_gene: NA; j_gene: TRBJ1-2; v_gene: TRBV6-5; CDR3nt: TGTGCCAGCAGTTACTCTCCCGGAGACAGTAACTATGGCTACACCTTC; CDR3aa: CASSYSPGDSNYGYTF
abundance: few; d_gene: NA; j_gene: TRBJ1-2; v_gene: TRBV21-1; CDR3nt: TGTGCCAGCAGCAAAGCATGCGGTGGTTCTAACTATGGCTACACCTTC; CDR3aa: CASSKACGGSNYGYTF
abundance: NA; d_gene: NA; j_gene: TRBJ2-7; v_gene: TRBV30; CDR3nt: TGTGCCTGGAGGGGTGGGACCGAAAACTCCTACGAGCAGTACTTC; CDR3aa: CAWRGGTENSYEQYF
abundance: NA; d_gene: TRBD2; j_gene: TRBJ2-3; v_gene: TRBV29-1; CDR3nt: TGCAGCGTTGGAGGGGCTAGCGGGATGGTCGTTGATACGCAGTATTTT; CDR3aa: CSVGGASGMVVDTQYF
abundance: NA; d_gene: TRBD1; j_gene: TRBJ2-5; v_gene: TRBV7-9; CDR3nt: TGTGCCAGCAGCAGACAGGGTTCGGCAGAGACCCAGTACTTC; CDR3aa: CASSRQGSAETQYF
abundance: NA; d_gene: NA; j_gene: TRBJ2-3; v_gene: TRBV6-1; CDR3nt: TGTGCCAGCAGTGAAGCGGGGGGCACAGATACGCAGTATTTT; CDR3aa: CASSEAGGTDTQYF
abundance: once; d_gene: TRBD2; j_gene: TRBJ2-5; v_gene: TRBV4-2; CDR3nt: TGTGCCAGCAGCCAAGATCCTGCGGCTAGCGGGAGTATCAAGCAGTACTTC; CDR3aa: CASSQDPAASGSIKQYF
abundance: NA; d_gene: TRBD1; j_gene: TRBJ1-5; v_gene: TRBV28; CDR3nt: TGTGCCAGCACCTCTAACAGGGGACCCAGCAATCAGCCCCAGCATTTT; CDR3aa: CASTSNRGPSNQPQHF
abundance: NA; d_gene: TRBD2; j_gene: TRBJ2-3; v_gene: TRBV7-8; CDR3nt: TGTGCCAGCAGCTTAACGGTCCCCCCGGCGGGACTAGGTACGCAGTATTTT; CDR3aa: CASSLTVPPAGLGTQYF
abundance: NA; d_gene: TRBD1; j_gene: TRBJ2-1; v_gene: TRBV7-9; CDR3nt: TGTGCCAGCAGCTTCCGGGACAGGGGTGTTCATGAGCAGTTCTTC; CDR3aa: CASSFRDRGVHEQFF
abundance: NA; d_gene: NA; j_gene: TRBJ1-2; v_gene: TRBV10-2; CDR3nt: TGCGCCAGCAGTGATGTTTCGGGACGGACTTCGACCACCTTC; CDR3aa: CASSDVSGRTSTTF
abundance: NA; d_gene: TRBD2; j_gene: TRBJ2-5; v_gene: TRBV28; CDR3nt: TGTGCCAGCAGTTTTTCGGTCCGACTAGCGGGAGTTGAGGAGACCCAGTACTTC; CDR3aa: CASSFSVRLAGVEETQYF
abundance: NA; d_gene: NA; j_gene: TRBJ2-7; v_gene: TRBV5-1; CDR3nt: TGCGCCAGCAGCTCTAGCTCCTACGAGCAGTACTTC; CDR3aa: CASSSSSYEQYF
abundance: NA; d_gene: TRBD2; j_gene: TRBJ2-7; v_gene: TRBV9; CDR3nt: TGTGCCAGCAGCGTAGGAGGACTAGCGGGTGACGAGCAGTACTTC; CDR3aa: CASSVGGLAGDEQYF
abundance: once; d_gene: TRBD1; j_gene: TRBJ1-2; v_gene: TRBV28; CDR3nt: TGTGCCAGCAGTTTGACAGGGGATGCTCTCCATTACTATGGCTACACCTTC; CDR3aa: CASSLTGDALHYYGYTF
abundance: NA; d_gene: NA; j_gene: TRBJ1-4; v_gene: TRBV2; CDR3nt: TGTGCCAGCAGAGCGAACGGGGGTGAAAAACTGTTTTTT; CDR3aa: CASRANGGEKLFF
abundance: NA; d_gene: NA; j_gene: TRBJ1-1; v_gene: TRBV7-8; CDR3nt: TGTGCCAGCAGCTTGGGAGGTGGCATGAACACTGAAGCTTTCTTT; CDR3aa: CASSLGGGMNTEAFF
abundance: NA; d_gene: NA; j_gene: TRBJ2-3; v_gene: TRBV30; CDR3nt: TGTGCCTGGAGTGTAAGCACAGATACGCAGTATTTT; CDR3aa: CAWSVSTDTQYF
abundance: NA; d_gene: TRBD2; j_gene: TRBJ2-1; v_gene: TRBV27; CDR3nt: TGTGCCAGCAGCCCCCCGGGACTAGCTCAGTTCTTC; CDR3aa: CASSPPGLAQFF
abundance: NA; d_gene: NA; j_gene: TRBJ2-7; v_gene: TRBV28; CDR3nt: TGTGCCAGCAGCCCGGGTCGGGTAGCGCCATCCCACTCCTACGAGCAGTACTTC; CDR3aa: CASSPGRVAPSHSYEQYF
abundance: many; d_gene: NA; j_gene: TRBJ1-2; v_gene: TRBV7-9; CDR3nt: TGTGCCAGCAGTTATCCGGGCGGCAGGGTAGTTGGCTACACCTTC; CDR3aa: CASSYPGGRVVGYTF
abundance: few; d_gene: TRBD2; j_gene: TRBJ2-2; v_gene: TRBV28; CDR3nt: TGTGCCAGCAGTTCTACTAGCGACAACACCGGGGAGCTGTTTTTT; CDR3aa: CASSSTSDNTGELFF
abundance: once; d_gene: NA; j_gene: TRBJ1-1; v_gene: TRBV13; CDR3nt: TGTGCCAGCAGCTCATTTCCTCTAGTCCAACCTGAGGCTTTCTTT; CDR3aa: CASSSFPLVQPEAFF
abundance: NA; d_gene: NA; j_gene: TRBJ1-1; v_gene: TRBV5-1; CDR3nt: TGCGCCAGCAGCTTGTACCAGGGCACTGAAGCTTTCTTT; CDR3aa: CASSLYQGTEAFF
abundance: NA; d_gene: NA; j_gene: TRBJ1-2; v_gene: TRBV28; CDR3nt: TGTGCCAGCAGTTTACATCCGAGCCGTTATGGCTACACCTTC; CDR3aa: CASSLHPSRYGYTF
abundance: NA; d_gene: NA; j_gene: TRBJ2-7; v_gene: TRBV5-1; CDR3nt: TGCGCCAGCAGCTTGGGGGACTTTGGTTACGAGCAGTACTTC; CDR3aa: CASSLGDFGYEQYF
abundance: NA; d_gene: NA; j_gene: TRBJ1-3; v_gene: TRBV2; CDR3nt: TGTGCCAGCAGTGACCGATACTCTGGAAACACCATATATTTT; CDR3aa: CASSDRYSGNTIYF
abundance: NA; d_gene: TRBD1; j_gene: TRBJ2-2; v_gene: TRBV5-1; CDR3nt: TGCGCCAGCAGCTTGGAGGGACAGTCAACCGGGGAGCTGTTTTTT; CDR3aa: CASSLEGQSTGELFF
abundance: NA; d_gene: TRBD2; j_gene: TRBJ2-7; v_gene: TRBV9; CDR3nt: TGTGCCAGCAGTCGTAGCGGGAGAGTTTACGAGCAGTACTTC; CDR3aa: CASSRSGRVYEQYF
abundance: few; d_gene: TRBD2; j_gene: TRBJ2-1; v_gene: TRBV10-3; CDR3nt: TGTGCCATCAGTGAGCGGGAGGGCCAGGGAGGATTCTTC; CDR3aa: CAISEREGQGGFF
abundance: NA; d_gene: NA; j_gene: TRBJ2-7; v_gene: TRBV13; CDR3nt: TGTGCCAGCAGCTTAGCGCGGGGCTTCGCCTACGAGCAGTACTTC; CDR3aa: CASSLARGFAYEQYF
abundance: NA; d_gene: NA; j_gene: TRBJ2-5; v_gene: TRBV5-1; CDR3nt: TGCGCCAGCAGCTCAGGGGGGTCCCAAGAGACCCAGTACTTC; CDR3aa: CASSSGGSQETQYF
abundance: NA; d_gene: NA; j_gene: TRBJ1-5; v_gene: TRBV7-3; CDR3nt: TGTGCCAGCAGCTTATCCGGGGAAGCGCAGCCCCAGCATTTT; CDR3aa: CASSLSGEAQPQHF
abundance: NA; d_gene: NA; j_gene: TRBJ2-7; v_gene: TRBV4-2; CDR3nt: TGTGCCAGCAGCCAAGCATATGCTGACGAGCAGTACTTC; CDR3aa: CASSQAYADEQYF